Presented here are 3 T cell receptor beta chains from one specimen sequenced in a study of T cell repertoires in cytomegalovirus infection (dated by TCRdb to the late 2010s). Instrument on record: Illumina HiSeq 1500. The public reads were quality trimmed at Q25 with fastp and then assembled into clones with MiXCR by TCRdb, keeping productive beta chains. Merged by CDR3 protein, the rows form single entries marked with the most common genes and DNA. The sample has around 260,000 distinct CDR3 sequences on record, around 25% of them singletons. Around 13% of the sample belongs to the ten largest clones. The material sequenced was PBMCs. The receptors here all came from a human donor in good health (CMV status not recorded). Some clones in this sample may be carry-over from other donors' samples.

As DNA, the CDR3 is TGTGCCAGCAGGCCCTCGACAGGGCGGCGCAATCAGCCCCAGCATTTT. Amino acids: CASRPSTGRRNQPQHF. The J gene is TRBJ1-5, the V gene TRBV28; the match to TRBD1 covers 7 bases. This CDR3 region has 16 residues. Germline V gene data show CDR1 as MDHEN and CDR2 as SYDVKM. The junction had 10 bases not matched to a gene; V was cut back by 6 bases and J by 2 bases.

This chain joins TRBV29-1 and TRBJ1-2; perhaps TRBD1 as D (6 bases). CDR3 size: 13 residues. Germline CDR1 and CDR2: SQVTM and ANQGSEA. Trimming removed 7 bases at V and 5 bases at J, with 17 bases between. This CDR3 reads CSGQQGVNYGYTF. The CDR3 region has the DNA TGCAGCGGCCAACAGGGTGTGAATTATGGCTACACCTTC. Looking up the rest from reference TRBV29-1 and TRBJ1-2 gives the full variable domain: SAVISQKPSRDICQRGTSLTIQCQVDSQVTMMFWYRQQPGQSLTLIATANQGSEATYESGFVIDKFPISRPNLTFSTLTVSNMSPEDSSIYLCSGQQGVNYGYTFGSGTRLTVV.

This clonotype was observed a few times. The chain employs TRBV7-2 and TRBJ2-7; tentatively, D is TRBD2 (6 bases). Trimming removed 2 bases at V and 4 bases at J, with 18 bases between. Germline CDR1 and CDR2: SGHTA and FQGNSA. The CDR3 has 16 amino acids. CDR3 in DNA: TGTGCCAGCAGCTTATCCCCGGGAGCAATCGTATACGAGCAGTACTTC. As protein: CASSLSPGAIVYEQYF.